A selection of T cell receptor beta chains follows, all from one sample in a study of blood T cell repertoires in COVID-19. Measured with immunoSEQ multiplex PCR; TCRdb has only the in-frame clones, and not every one. The sample records more than 65,000 clones, 90% to 95% being singletons. The material sequenced was peripheral blood. Receptor source: a human donor in a cohort sampled during active COVID-19. CDR3s include the opening cysteine and the closing phenylalanine or tryptophan. A D gene is named only where the DNA matches it firmly. Clone size is stated in some rows and not others, as once, few, many or a class when expanded.

-,TRBV4-1,TRBJ1-2,-,CASSQDGGDAAGYTF,TGCGCCAGCAGCCAAGATGGCGGGGATGCCGCTGGCTACACCTTC
-,TRBV14,TRBJ2-7,TRBD1,CASTHYPMGTGSYEQYF,TGTGCCAGCACCCATTACCCCATGGGGACAGGGAGCTACGAGCAGTACTTC
-,TRBV19,TRBJ1-1,-,CASSIPGHRNTEAFF,TGTGCCAGTAGTATACCGGGACACAGGAACACTGAAGCTTTCTTT
-,TRBV27,TRBJ1-2,-,CASSPNSEFYGYTF,TGTGCCAGCAGTCCAAACAGTGAATTCTATGGCTACACCTTC
-,TRBV14,TRBJ2-2,-,CASSQEGVPTVNLNTGELFF,TGTGCCAGCAGCCAAGAAGGTGTGCCGACAGTTAACCTGAACACCGGGGAGCTGTTTTTT
-,TRBV7-8,TRBJ2-7,TRBD1,CASSPDRVVYYEQYF,TGTGCCAGCAGCCCAGACAGGGTCGTTTACTACGAGCAGTACTTC
-,TRBV7-2,TRBJ2-7,TRBD2,CASSLRLAGERNEQYF,TGTGCCAGCAGCCTTCGCCTAGCGGGGGAGAGGAACGAGCAGTACTTC
-,TRBV7-8,TRBJ1-2,-,CASSLYRGGDRGNYGYTF,TGTGCCAGCAGCTTATATCGGGGGGGGGACCGGGGCAACTATGGCTACACCTTC
-,TRBV12-2,TRBJ1-2,-,CASRVPTDYGYTF,TGTGCAAGTCGCGTACCGACTGACTATGGCTACACCTTC
-,TRBV27,TRBJ1-1,-,CASSSPPKNTEAFF,TGTGCCAGCAGTTCTCCCCCTAAGAACACTGAAGCTTTCTTT
-,TRBV30,TRBJ1-1,-,CAWSVHALNTEAFF,TGTGCCTGGAGTGTACACGCCCTGAACACTGAAGCTTTCTTT
-,TRBV9,TRBJ2-5,TRBD2,CASSARTSEGQETQYF,TGTGCCAGCAGCGCGAGGACTAGCGAGGGGCAAGAGACCCAGTACTTC
-,TRBV9,TRBJ1-1,-,CASSETGGNTEAFF,TGTGCCAGCAGCGAAACGGGGGGAAACACTGAAGCTTTCTTT
-,TRBV5-4,TRBJ1-2,TRBD1,CASSQRGTGGRYGYTF,TGTGCCAGCAGCCAAAGGGGGACAGGGGGCAGGTATGGCTACACCTTC
-,TRBV19,TRBJ2-7,-,CASSMAPGSYEQYF,TGTGCCAGTAGTATGGCCCCGGGGTCCTACGAGCAGTACTTC
-,TRBV27,TRBJ2-7,-,CASSLIGAGGSRSYEQYF,TGTGCCAGCAGTTTGATCGGTGCAGGGGGGAGCCGATCCTACGAGCAGTACTTC
-,TRBV11-2,TRBJ2-7,-,CASSSPFTGIYEQYF,TGTGCCAGCAGCTCCCCGTTTACAGGGATTTACGAGCAGTACTTC
-,TRBV28,TRBJ2-3,-,CAAVPIFDRKVTDTQYF,TGTGCCGCGGTCCCCATATTCGACAGAAAAGTCACAGATACGCAGTATTTT
-,TRBV7-3,TRBJ2-6,TRBD1,CASRIGQASSGANVLTF,TGTGCCAGCAGGATAGGACAGGCGAGCTCTGGGGCCAACGTCCTGACTTTC
medium-sized,TRBV3-1/TRBV3-2,TRBJ1-3,-,CASSQNGGSGNTIYF,TGTGCCAGCAGCCAAAACGGGGGATCTGGAAACACCATATATTTT
few,TRBV6-6,TRBJ1-2,TRBD1,CAIQGVGYTF,TGTGCCATCCAGGGGGTCGGCTACACCTTC
-,TRBV11-2,TRBJ2-6,TRBD1,CASSWGTGRFSGANVLTF,TGTGCCAGCAGCTGGGGGACAGGACGATTCTCTGGGGCCAACGTCCTGACTTTC
-,TRBV5-4,TRBJ2-7,TRBD1,CASSFPGTGTYEQYF,TGTGCCAGCAGCTTCCCCGGGACAGGGACCTACGAGCAGTACTTC
-,TRBV2,TRBJ2-1,TRBD2,CASSERLARYNEQFF,TGTGCCAGCAGTGAAAGACTAGCGAGGTACAATGAGCAGTTCTTC
-,TRBV7-2,TRBJ2-7,TRBD1,CASSFTGTGYNEQYF,TGTGCCAGCAGCTTTACCGGGACAGGGTATAACGAGCAGTACTTC
-,TRBV27,TRBJ1-2,TRBD1,CASSPGTGYNYGYTF,TGTGCCAGCAGCCCCGGGACAGGCTATAACTATGGCTACACCTTC
-,TRBV5-5,TRBJ1-1,-,CASSLGPAAEAFF,TGTGCCAGCAGCTTGGGTCCTGCGGCTGAAGCTTTCTTT
once,TRBV9,TRBJ1-1,-,CASSPRTGSGTEAFF,TGTGCCAGCAGCCCCCGGACGGGAAGTGGCACTGAAGCTTTCTTT